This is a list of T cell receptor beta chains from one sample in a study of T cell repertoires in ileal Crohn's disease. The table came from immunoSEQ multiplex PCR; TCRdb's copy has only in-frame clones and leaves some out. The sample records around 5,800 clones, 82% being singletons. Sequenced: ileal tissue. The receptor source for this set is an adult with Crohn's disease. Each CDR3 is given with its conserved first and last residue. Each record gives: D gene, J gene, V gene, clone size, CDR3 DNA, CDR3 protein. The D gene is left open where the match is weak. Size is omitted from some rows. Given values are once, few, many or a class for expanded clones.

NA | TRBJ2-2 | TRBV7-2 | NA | TGTGCCAGCAGCTTAGAGTCAGACACCGGGGAGCTGTTTTTT | CASSLESDTGELFF
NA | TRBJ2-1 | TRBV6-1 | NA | TGTGCCAGCAGTGTAGATCCAGCGAGATACAATGAGCAGTTCTTC | CASSVDPARYNEQFF
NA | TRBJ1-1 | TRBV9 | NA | TGTGCCAGCAGCGGACAGTCGGTGACTGAAGCTTTCTTT | CASSGQSVTEAFF
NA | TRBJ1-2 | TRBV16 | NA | TGTGCCAGCAGCCAATTCCTATATGGCTACACCTTC | CASSQFLYGYTF
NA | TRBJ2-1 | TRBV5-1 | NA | TGCGCCAGCACCTTAGGACTAGAGGGGGGTGAGCAGTTCTTC | CASTLGLEGGEQFF
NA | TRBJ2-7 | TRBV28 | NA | TGTGCCAGTAGATGGAGGGGGCAATACGAGCAGTACTTC | CASRWRGQYEQYF
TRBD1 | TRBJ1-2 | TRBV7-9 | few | TGTGCCAGCAGCCGGTGGACAGGGGGCCAGGACGGTGGCTACACCTTC | CASSRWTGGQDGGYTF
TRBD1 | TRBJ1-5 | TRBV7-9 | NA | TGTGCCAGCAGCTCCGACAGGGATCGTCAGCCCCAGCATTTT | CASSSDRDRQPQHF
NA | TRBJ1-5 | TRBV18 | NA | TGTGCCAGCTCAAAAACAGGGAGCAATCAGCCCCAGCATTTT | CASSKTGSNQPQHF
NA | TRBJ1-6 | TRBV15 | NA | TGTGCCACCAGCAGAGGGCAATCCACAGGGAATTCACCCCTCCACTTT | CATSRGQSTGNSPLHF
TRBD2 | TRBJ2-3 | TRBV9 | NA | TGTGCCAGCAGCTTGAGCACGGGGGGGAGCATTGATACGCAGTATTTT | CASSLSTGGSIDTQYF
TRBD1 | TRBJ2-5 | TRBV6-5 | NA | TGTGCCAGCAGACTGGGACAGGGAAGAGAGACCCAGTACTTC | CASRLGQGRETQYF
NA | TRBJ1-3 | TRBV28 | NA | TGTGCCAGCAGTTTATTTAACACCCTCCGAGGAAACACCATATATTTT | CASSLFNTLRGNTIYF
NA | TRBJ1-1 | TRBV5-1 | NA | TGCGCCAGCAGCCTCCGTGCAGGGGCCGCTCACACTGAAGCTTTCTTT | CASSLRAGAAHTEAFF
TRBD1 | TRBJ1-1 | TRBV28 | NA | TGTGCCAGCAGGGGACAGTTTATGAACACTGAAGCTTTCTTT | CASRGQFMNTEAFF
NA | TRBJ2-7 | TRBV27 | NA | TGTGCCAGCAGTGGGCAGGGAGGAGGCTCCTACGAGCAGTACTTC | CASSGQGGGSYEQYF
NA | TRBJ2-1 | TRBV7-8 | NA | TGTGCCAGCAGCTTATCAGGGTACGAGCAGTTCTTC | CASSLSGYEQFF
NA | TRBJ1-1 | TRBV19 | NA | TGTGCCAGTAGTAACAATGAAGCTTTCTTT | CASSNNEAFF
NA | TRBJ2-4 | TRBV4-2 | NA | TGTGCCAGCAGCCAAGCACAGCTAGCCAAAAACATTCAGTACTTC | CASSQAQLAKNIQYF
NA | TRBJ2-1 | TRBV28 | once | TGTGCCAGCAGTTTATCGGTAAATGAGCAGTTCTTC | CASSLSVNEQFF
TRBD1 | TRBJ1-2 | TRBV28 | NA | TGTGCCAGCAGGGGACAGGGTTCGACGCACTATGGCTACACCTTC | CASRGQGSTHYGYTF
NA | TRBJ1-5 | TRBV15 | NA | TGTGCCACCAGCAGAGATCAGGGGCTGATAAGCAATCAGCCCCAGCATTTT | CATSRDQGLISNQPQHF
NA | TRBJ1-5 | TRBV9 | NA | TGTGCCAGCGGCTACGGGGGCAATCAGCCCCAGCATTTT | CASGYGGNQPQHF
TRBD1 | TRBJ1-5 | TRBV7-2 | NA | TGTGCCAGCAGCTCACAGGGGATCAATCAGCCCCAGCATTTT | CASSSQGINQPQHF
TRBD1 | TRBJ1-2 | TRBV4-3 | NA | TGCGCCAGCAGCCAAGAATCGGCAGGGGGATACTATGGCTACACCTTC | CASSQESAGGYYGYTF
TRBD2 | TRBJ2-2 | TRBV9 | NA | TGTGCCAGCAGCGTAGGCCTTCCGAGGGGAGCGGGAGGTACAACCGGGGAGCTGTTTTTT | CASSVGLPRGAGGTTGELFF
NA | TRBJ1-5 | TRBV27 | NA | TGTGCCAGCAGTACGGACAGTAATCAGCCCCAGCATTTT | CASSTDSNQPQHF